The T cell receptor beta chain under discussion was sequenced for a study of neurological immune-mediated disorders. Whole-study findings and limits: None of the features examined (clinical or MRI) was associated with the multiple sclerosis repertoire cluster. Sharing of CDR3 amino acid sequences among expanded clones across subjects was absent, suggesting private repertoires in all groups. When repertoires were grouped phylogenetically, those of 18 of 34 multiple sclerosis patients fell into one related-CDR3 cluster, a possible signature.

This clonotype was detected ten times or more. Its antigen is currently unknown. TCRdb re-analysed the 5' RACE reads in MiXCR, keeping a single row per CDR3 protein. The sample has tens of thousands of distinct CDR3 sequences; around 3.1% are singletons. Regarding time point: longitudinal time-point 1 (baseline). Trimming pared 4 bases from V and 6 bases from J, leaving 19 bases between. The CDR3 sequence is 16 residues long. Germline values: CDR1 GTSNPN, CDR2 SVGIG (reference sequence). The chain employs TRBV30 and TRBJ1-6, with D maybe TRBD1 (5 bases). The specimen sequenced was PBMCs. The origin of this receptor is a woman aged 55-69 years with multiple sclerosis. CDR3: CAWIIRDSVSNSPLHF. CDR3 sequence (DNA): TGTGCCTGGATAATCCGCGACAGCGTTAGTAATTCACCCCTCCACTTT.